The sequence of this TCR beta chain was determined in a study of PD-L1 blockade in urothelial cancer. Study in general: Blood samples had a median of about 150,000 T cells.

Regarding time point: pretreatment peripheral blood. Urothelial carcinoma, locally advanced or metastatic, affected the patients. Study findings and constraints: Blood TCR clonality below the median before treatment was a predictor of better survival.

Notes on this clone: Its antigen is undetermined.

This CDR3 spans 14 amino acids. V gave up 7 bases and J gave up 6 bases; unmatched junction bases: 7. Germline V gives CDR1 SGHTA, CDR2 FQGTGA. The investigators introduced synthetic TCR analog templates into each PCR as spikes. Assay used: immunoSEQ multiplex PCR; TCRdb lists only in-frame clones, some missing. This sample has about 85,000 clones; 85% occur once, and the top ten carry around an eighth. This rearrangement joins TRBV7-3 to TRBJ1-1; 11 nucleotides agree with TRBD1. The sequencing here drew on PBMCs, taken around atezolizumab (anti-PD-L1) treatment. The clonotype was recovered from a man in his 60s with urothelial cancer. CDR3 loop: CASMRTGGASEAFF. CDR3 DNA: TGTGCCAGCATGCGGACAGGGGGCGCTTCTGAAGCTTTCTTT. Together with reference TRBV7-3 and TRBJ1-1, the CDR3 gives the full variable domain: GAGVSQTPSNKVTEKGKYVELRCDPISGHTALYWYRQSLGQGPEFLIYFQGTGAADDSGLPNDRFFAVRPEGSVSTLKIQRTERGDSAVYLCASMRTGGASEAFFGQGTRLTVV.